The 8 T cell receptor beta chains below were found in one sample sequenced in a study of monozygotic twins with inflammatory bowel disease. TCRdb re-called the 5' RACE reads and gives one entry per CDR3 protein, without DNA. The sample data list over 200,000 distinct CDR3 sequences. The sequenced material came from blood. These receptor sequences come from a human donor with ulcerative colitis or Crohn's disease, or a healthy co-twin of an affected twin (not recorded which).

The V and J genes are TRBV27 and TRBJ1-5; TCRdb names TRBD1, which stays unverified in the absence of DNA. In germline, CDR1 is MNHEY, CDR2 SMNVEV (reference sequence). This CDR3 region has 13 residues. The CDR3 protein is CATPDRVIQPQHF.

The chain uses TRBV11-2 and TRBJ1-5. Germline-derived CDR1 and CDR2 are SGHAT and FQNNGV. This CDR3 has 15 residues. The CDR3 sequence: CASSPGVTEAQPQHF.

The chain couples TRBV7-7 to TRBJ2-7. The CDR3 is 12 amino acids. The V gene's germline CDR1 is SSHAT and CDR2 FNYEAQ (reference sequence). CDR3 sequence reads: CASSSPPAQQYF. Drawing the rest from reference TRBV7-7 and TRBJ2-7, the complete variable domain is GAGVSQSPRYKVTKRGQDVTLRCDPISSHATLYWYQQALGQGPEFLTYFNYEAQPDKSGLPSDRFSAERPEGSISTLTIQRTEQRDSAMYRCASSSPPAQQYFGPGTRLTVT.

This chain connects TRBV18 to TRBJ2-3; TCRdb names TRBD2, which stays unverified in the absence of DNA. Germline V gives CDR1 KGHSH, CDR2 LQKENI. CDR3 length equals 16 residues. The CDR3 region is CASSPLGGEITDTQYF. Drawing the rest from reference TRBV18 and TRBJ2-3, the complete variable domain is NAGVMQNPRHLVRRRGQEARLRCSPMKGHSHVYWYRQLPEEGLKFMVYLQKENIIDESGMPKERFSAEFPKEGPSILRIQQVVRGDSAAYFCASSPLGGEITDTQYFGPGTRLTVL.

V usage is TRBV6-1 and J usage is TRBJ1-2; TCRdb names TRBD1, which stays unverified in the absence of DNA. This CDR3 spans 13 amino acids. Germline CDR1 MNHNS, CDR2 SASEGT. CDR3 in amino acids: CASTRWGGNGYTF.

This sequence joins TRBV20-1 and TRBJ2-4; the D call of TRBD1 rests on TCRdb alone, since no DNA is present to check it. The CDR3 has 16 amino acids. CDR1 is DFQATT, CDR2 SNEGSKA, per germline (reference sequence). CDR3 sequence: CSARGRGGASKNIQYF.

This chain joins TRBV6-6 and TRBJ1-6; the TRBD1 assignment by TCRdb is unverifiable without DNA. Germline CDR1 and CDR2: MNHNY and SVGAGI (reference sequence). This CDR3 is built from 14 residues. This CDR3 is CASSRDREGTPLHF.

The V gene is TRBV12-3 or TRBV12-4, the J gene TRBJ2-7; TCRdb's assignment of TRBD1 cannot be checked, as there is no DNA. CDR3 size: 13 residues. The CDR3 here is CASNPGGTYEQYF.